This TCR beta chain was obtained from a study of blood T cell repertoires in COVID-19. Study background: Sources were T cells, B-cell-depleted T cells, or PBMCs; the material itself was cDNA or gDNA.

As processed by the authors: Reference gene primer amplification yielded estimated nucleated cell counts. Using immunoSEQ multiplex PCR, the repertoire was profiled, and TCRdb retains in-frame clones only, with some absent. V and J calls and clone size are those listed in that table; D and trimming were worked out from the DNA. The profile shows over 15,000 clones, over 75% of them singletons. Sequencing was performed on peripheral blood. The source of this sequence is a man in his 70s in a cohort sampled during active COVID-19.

The CDR3 here is CASSSDPIAEQFF. For the CDR3, the DNA is TGTGCCAGCAGCTCCGATCCGATAGCAGAGCAGTTCTTC. The V gene is TRBV7-2, the J gene TRBJ2-1; D is unclear. The ends were cut back, 4 bases at V and 10 bases at J, with 14 bases in the middle. CDR3 length: 13 amino acids. Germline values: CDR1 SGHTA, CDR2 FQGNSA.